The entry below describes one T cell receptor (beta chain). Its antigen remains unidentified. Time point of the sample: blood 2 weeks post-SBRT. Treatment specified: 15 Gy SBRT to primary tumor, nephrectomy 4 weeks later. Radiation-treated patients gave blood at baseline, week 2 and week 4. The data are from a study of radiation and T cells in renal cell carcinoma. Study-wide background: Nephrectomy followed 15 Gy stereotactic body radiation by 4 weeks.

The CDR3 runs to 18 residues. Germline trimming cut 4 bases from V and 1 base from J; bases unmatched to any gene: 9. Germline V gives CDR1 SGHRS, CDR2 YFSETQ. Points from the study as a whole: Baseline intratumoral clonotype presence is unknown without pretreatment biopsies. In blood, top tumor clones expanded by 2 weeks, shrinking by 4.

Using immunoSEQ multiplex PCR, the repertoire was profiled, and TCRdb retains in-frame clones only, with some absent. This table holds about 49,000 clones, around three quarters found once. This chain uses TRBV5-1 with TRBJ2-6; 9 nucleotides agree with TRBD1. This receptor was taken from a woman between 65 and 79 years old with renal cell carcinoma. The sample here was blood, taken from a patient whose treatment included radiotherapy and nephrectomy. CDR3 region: CASSPRTGAQSGANVLTF. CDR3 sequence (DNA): TGCGCCAGCAGCCCAAGGACAGGGGCCCAATCTGGGGCCAACGTCCTGACTTTC.